These T cell receptor beta chains were read from a single sample in a study of beta chain features in type 1 diabetes. TCRdb's table, derived via immunoSEQ multiplex PCR, lists solely in-frame clones and lacks some. This sample has a few hundred thousand clones, with less than 15% found just once. The sequenced sample was naive CD4+ T cells from blood. Every receptor here comes from a woman between 18 and 29 years old in good health. CDR3s leave out the opening cysteine and the closing phenylalanine or tryptophan.

TRBV4-2	14	TRBJ2-5	ASSQDLRPSQETQY
TRBV5-4	14	TRBJ2-4	ASSLGGGEAKNIQY
TRBV28	13	TRBJ2-2	ASSFVQGNTGELF
TRBV2	11	TRBJ2-7	ASSRQGIYEQY
TRBV11-2	11	TRBJ1-5	ASSGEVNQPQH
TRBV18	11	TRBJ1-1	ASSADINTEAF
TRBV7-9	13	TRBJ1-2	ASSLARGTNYGYT
TRBV6-5	13	TRBJ2-4	ASSPDRDTKNIQY
TRBV5-4	12	TRBJ2-3	ASSFERSTDTQY
TRBV6-5	11	TRBJ1-1	ASRRGMNTEAF
TRBV5-1	11	TRBJ2-2	ASSFQGPGELF
TRBV29-1	12	TRBJ2-3	SVRQGAGTDTQY
TRBV15	12	TRBJ2-7	ATSRGASSDEQY
TRBV28	12	TRBJ2-5	ASRGTGVGWAQY
TRBV9	14	TRBJ1-1	ASSETSQGTYPLAF
TRBV28	9	TRBJ1-1	ASVSNTEAF
TRBV9	15	TRBJ2-1	ASSPMPTSGRGDEQF
TRBV30	12	TRBJ2-7	AWRPTGTGGEQY
TRBV30	13	TRBJ1-4	AWKSGQAANEKLF